Presented here are 21 T cell receptor beta chains from one specimen sequenced in a study of blood T cell repertoires in COVID-19. Profiling relied on immunoSEQ multiplex PCR, and the TCRdb table lists in-frame clones only, not all of them. The sample lists approximately 100,000 clones; about 90% were seen once. Sequenced input: peripheral blood. Receptor source: a man in his forties or fifties in a cohort sampled during active COVID-19.

In DNA, the CDR3 is TGTGCCAGCTCACCCCGACGGAGCAATGAGCAGTTCTTC. The encoded protein is CASSPRRSNEQFF. This chain links TRBV18 with TRBJ2-1; D remains ambiguous. Germline loops: CDR1 KGHSH, CDR2 LQKENI. V lost 3 bases and J 6 bases, leaving 9 bases between the germline ends. The CDR3 extends over 13 amino acids.

The chain couples TRBV7-9 to TRBJ2-5; 7 bases align to TRBD2. The CDR3 consists of 14 residues. CDR1 and CDR2 (germline): SEHNR, FQNEAQ (reference sequence). After removal of 3 bases from V and 1 base from J, the junction contained 2 bases not matched to a gene. The CDR3 loop reads CASSFSSGQETQYF. The CDR3 DNA reads TGTGCCAGCAGCTTTTCTAGCGGCCAAGAGACCCAGTACTTC.

The chain links TRBV7-2 to TRBJ2-5; 8 bases align to TRBD2. Germline lookup yields CDR1 SGHTA and CDR2 FQGNSA. This CDR3 has 16 residues. V trimming: 2 bases; J trimming: 0 bases; junction bases outside the gene matches: 5. The DNA for the CDR3 is TGTGCCAGCAGCTTAAACCCGGGGGGGTACCAAGAGACCCAGTACTTC. Its translation: CASSLNPGGYQETQYF.

The rearrangement joins TRBV6-5 to TRBJ2-7, with 7 nucleotides matching TRBD2. CDR1 and CDR2 (germline): MNHEY, SVGAGI. This CDR3 is 13 amino acids long. Trimming removed 6 bases from V and 6 bases from J; junction bases left unmatched: 8. The CDR3 coding sequence is TGTGCCAGCAGCCTGAGTGGGGGGGGCGAGCAGTACGTC. Translating gives CASSLSGGGEQYV.

The chain employs TRBV19 and TRBJ1-6; the match to TRBD1 covers 8 bases. Per germline, CDR1 LNHDA and CDR2 SQIVND (reference sequence). CDR3 size: 14 residues. V lost 3 bases, J lost 8 bases, and 3 bases stayed unmatched. As DNA, the CDR3 is TGTGCCAGTAGTATCGACAGGGGATATTCACCCCTCCACTTT. Protein product: CASSIDRGYSPLHF. Using reference TRBV19 and TRBJ1-6 for the parts outside the CDR3, the full variable domain is DGGITQSPKYLFRKEGQNVTLSCEQNLNHDAMYWYRQDPGQGLRLIYYSQIVNDFQKGDIAEGYSVSREKKESFPLTVTSAQKNPTAFYLCASSIDRGYSPLHFGNGTRLTVT.

The CDR3 reads CATVQGNQPQHF. In DNA, the CDR3 is TGTGCCACCGTACAGGGAAATCAGCCCCAGCATTTT. The V gene is TRBV19, the J gene TRBJ1-5; perhaps TRBD1 as D (6 bases). This CDR3 comprises 12 residues. V shed 10 bases and J shed 4 bases, with 11 bases lying between them. CDR1 and CDR2 from the germline V gene are LNHDA and SQIVND (reference sequence). The full variable domain, rest sourced from reference TRBV19 and TRBJ1-5, is DGGITQSPKYLFRKEGQNVTLSCEQNLNHDAMYWYRQDPGQGLRLIYYSQIVNDFQKGDIAEGYSVSREKKESFPLTVTSAQKNPTAFYLCATVQGNQPQHFGDGTRLSIL.

The chain joins TRBV14 to TRBJ2-6, with D perhaps matching TRBD1 (5 bases). The CDR3 sequence is 17 residues long. Trimming left V 2 bases short and J 0 bases short, with 11 bases between. Germline-derived CDR1 and CDR2 are SGHDN and FVKESK. CDR3 in amino acids: CASSQKKGFSGANVLTF. Written as DNA, the CDR3 is TGTGCCAGCAGCCAAAAGAAGGGGTTCTCTGGGGCCAACGTCCTGACTTTC.

The chain has TRBV5-1 and TRBJ2-2; 9 bases are shared with TRBD2. This CDR3 spans 15 amino acids. V was pared by 4 bases and J by 0 bases, with 1 base of the junction left unmatched. CDR1 and CDR2 from the germline V gene are SGHRS and YFSETQ. CDR3 amino acids: CASSRGGANTGELFF. CDR3 bases: TGCGCCAGCAGCCGCGGGGGGGCGAACACCGGGGAGCTGTTTTTT. Full variable domain (outside the CDR3, taken from reference TRBV5-1 and TRBJ2-2): KAGVTQTPRYLIKTRGQQVTLSCSPISGHRSVSWYQQTPGQGLQFLFEYFSETQRNKGNFPGRFSGRQFSNSRSEMNVSTLELGDSALYLCASSRGGANTGELFFGEGSRLTVL.

The chain uses TRBV4-1 and TRBJ1-1; the match to TRBD1 covers 8 bases. Germline V CDR1 and CDR2: MGHRA, YSYEKL. The CDR3 spans 17 residues. Germline trimming cut 4 bases from V and 2 bases from J; bases unmatched to any gene: 12. The CDR3 protein is CASSPGVGDRGNTEAFF. In DNA, the CDR3 is TGCGCCAGCAGCCCGGGGGTCGGAGACAGGGGAAACACTGAAGCTTTCTTT.

This clone was picked up one time. The rearrangement joins TRBV6-1 to TRBJ2-5; TRBD2 matches 8 bases. CDR1 is MNHNS, CDR2 SASEGT, per germline. After removal of 0 bases from V and 5 bases from J, the junction contained 8 bases not matched to a gene. The CDR3 length is 16 residues. In DNA, the CDR3 is TGTGCCAGCAGTGAAGCAATAGCGGGGCCATCTGAGACCCAGTACTTC. It translates to CASSEAIAGPSETQYF.

V is TRBV6-5 and J is TRBJ2-3; 10 nucleotides align to TRBD1. This CDR3 contains 15 residues. Germline assignment: CDR1 MNHEY and CDR2 SVGAGI. V shed 1 base, J shed 5 bases, and the junction held 3 bases outside the gene matches. The CDR3 nucleotides read TGTGCCAGCAGTTACTTGACAGGGGGCGTAGATACGCAGTATTTT. Translating gives CASSYLTGGVDTQYF.

J is TRBJ1-2 and V is TRBV5-1, with D maybe TRBD1 (5 bases). In germline, CDR1 is SGHRS, CDR2 YFSETQ. This CDR3 region has 15 residues. V shed 7 bases and J shed 2 bases, with 18 bases lying between them. The CDR3 protein is CASRTGGDWNYGYTF. CDR3 coding DNA: TGCGCCAGCCGAACCGGGGGGGACTGGAACTATGGCTACACCTTC.

The rearrangement uses TRBV23-1 and TRBJ2-1; 8 bases align to TRBD2. TRBV23-1 qualifies as an ORF whose function is uncertain. This CDR3 comprises 16 residues. The ends lost 0 bases at V and 2 bases at J; junction bases unmatched: 3. The CDR3 DNA reads TGCGCCAGCAGTCAATCGGCGGGACTAGCCTACAATGAGCAGTTCTTC. Amino acids: CASSQSAGLAYNEQFF.

The chain combines TRBV5-6 with TRBJ1-6; 7 bases agree with TRBD1. Germline V gives CDR1 SGHDT, CDR2 YYEEEE. V was clipped by 5 bases and J by 5 bases; unmatched bases: 1. This CDR3 is 13 amino acids long. The CDR3 DNA reads TGTGCCAGCAGGGACAGGAATAATTCACCCCTCCACTTT. Protein sequence: CASRDRNNSPLHF.

The J gene is TRBJ2-7, the V gene TRBV6-6; D possibly corresponds to TRBD1 (5 bases). The CDR3 extends over 16 amino acids. The germline V and J ends were trimmed by 0 bases and 0 bases, with 12 bases remaining between them. Per germline, CDR1 MNHNY and CDR2 SVGAGI (reference sequence). The CDR3 bases are TGTGCCAGCAGTTACTCGTTCCCAGACAGCTCCTACGAGCAGTACTTC. Translating gives CASSYSFPDSSYEQYF.

The rearrangement joins TRBV13 to TRBJ2-3; TRBD2 agrees at 7 bases. In germline, CDR1 is PRHDT, CDR2 FYEKMQ (reference sequence). The CDR3 is 17 residues long. V shed 4 bases, J shed 3 bases, and the junction held 13 bases outside the gene matches. Written as DNA, the CDR3 is TGTGCCAGCAGCTCAGTCCCCACGGGAGGTAGTACAGATACGCAGTATTTT. Translating it yields CASSSVPTGGSTDTQYF.

The chain joins TRBV6-2 or TRBV6-3 to TRBJ2-1; 13 nucleotides match TRBD2. CDR3 length: 18 residues. The V gene end was trimmed by 6 bases and the J gene end by 0 bases; junction bases not matched to a gene: 8. CDR1 is MNHEY, CDR2 SVGEGT, per germline. CDR3 sequence: CASSPGTSGVSSYNEQFF. The DNA of the CDR3 is TGTGCCAGCAGCCCAGGGACTAGCGGGGTAAGCTCCTACAATGAGCAGTTCTTC.

V and J are TRBV3-1 (or the pseudogene TRBV3-2) and TRBJ2-1, with TRBD2 matching over 7 bases. This CDR3 has 15 amino acids. CDR1 LGHDT and CDR2 YNNKEL come from the germline V gene (reference sequence). Trimming cost V 4 bases and J 10 bases; bases outside gene matches: 13. The CDR3 here is CASSLTLLPGGEQFF. DNA for the CDR3: TGTGCCAGCAGCCTTACATTGCTCCCCGGGGGGGAGCAGTTCTTC.

A word on this clone: The same CDR3 arises from other DNA sequences in this sample as well. This chain uses TRBV4-1 with TRBJ2-1, with 7 nucleotides matching TRBD1. The junction had 4 bases not matched to a gene; V was cut back by 3 bases and J by 2 bases. The length of the CDR3 is 15 residues. Germline lookup yields CDR1 MGHRA and CDR2 YSYEKL. CDR3 in DNA: TGCGCCAGCAGCCAGGACAGGCCGACCTACAATGAGCAGTTCTTC. Its protein is CASSQDRPTYNEQFF.

The chain combines TRBV19 with TRBJ1-5; TRBD1 might be the D (6 bases). Germline lookup yields CDR1 LNHDA and CDR2 SQIVND (reference sequence). The germline V and J ends were trimmed by 6 bases and 3 bases, with 12 bases remaining between them. CDR3 length: 14 residues. CDR3: CASSAGGFNQPQHF. CDR3 sequence (DNA): TGTGCCAGTAGCGCGGGGGGCTTCAATCAGCCCCAGCATTTT.

The J gene is TRBJ1-4, the V gene TRBV15, with D unclear. The V end lost 8 bases, the J end lost 8 bases, and 12 bases lay between the germline ends. CDR3 size: 12 residues. Per the germline V gene, CDR1 is LNHNV and CDR2 is YYDKDF (reference sequence). The CDR3 DNA reads as TGTGCCACCGGCTCGGGCGGGGAAAAACTGTTTTTT. It yields the protein CATGSGGEKLFF.